This TCR beta chain was profiled in a study of cytomegalovirus exposure and HLA in healthy donors. General study points: Rarity held for most TCR sequences, but there were some public TCRs that occurred in many donors. Later analysis showed most CMV-associated TCR beta chains appearing HLA-restricted. The study had only CMV serostatus as immune exposure information. Earlier results showed most TCR beta V segments being productive about 90% or about 30% of the time.

It was with 60 Vbeta and 13 Jbeta primers that the PCR ran. Some clones are missing from TCRdb's copy, which holds only in-frame ones; the method was immunoSEQ multiplex PCR. The table has around 240,000 clones, about 81% seen once. Germline values: CDR1 SGDLS, CDR2 YYNGEE. The CDR3 sequence is 14 residues long. V gave up 5 bases and J gave up 7 bases, with 16 bases separating them. About this clone itself: Antigen specificity is unknown.

The TCR was taken from a woman aged 40-49 years in good health and CMV-seropositive. V usage is TRBV9 and J usage is TRBJ2-1, with a tentative D call TRBD2 (5 bases). Sequencing was done on a sample of PBMCs. Here the CDR3 DNA reads TGTGCCAGCAGTCCGGGCCCCGGCGGGAATGAGCAGTTCTTC. Its translation: CASSPGPGGNEQFF.